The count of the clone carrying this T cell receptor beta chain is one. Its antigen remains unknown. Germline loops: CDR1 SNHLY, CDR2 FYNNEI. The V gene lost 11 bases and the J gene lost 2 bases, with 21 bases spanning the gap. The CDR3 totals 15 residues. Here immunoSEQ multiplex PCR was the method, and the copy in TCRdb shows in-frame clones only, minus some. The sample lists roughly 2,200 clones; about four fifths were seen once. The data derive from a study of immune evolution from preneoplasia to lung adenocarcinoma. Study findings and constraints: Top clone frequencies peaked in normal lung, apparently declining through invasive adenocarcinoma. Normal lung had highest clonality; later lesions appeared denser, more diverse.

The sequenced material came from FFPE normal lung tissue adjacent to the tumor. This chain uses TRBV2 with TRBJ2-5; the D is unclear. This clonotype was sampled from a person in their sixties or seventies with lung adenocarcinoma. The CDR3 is CALQSRSAEQETQYF. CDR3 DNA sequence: TGTGCCTTACAAAGCCGATCAGCAGAACAAGAGACCCAGTACTTC. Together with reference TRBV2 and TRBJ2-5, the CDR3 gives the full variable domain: EPEVTQTPSHQVTQMGQEVILRCVPISNHLYFYWYRQILGQKVEFLVSFYNNEISEKSEIFDDQFSVERPDGSNFTLKIRSTKLEDSAMYFCALQSRSAEQETQYFGPGTRLLVL.